A selection of T cell receptor beta chains follows, all from one sample in a study of blood T cell repertoires in COVID-19. Only in-frame clones appear in the TCRdb table, and some are missing; sequencing was by immunoSEQ multiplex PCR. The sample contains under 95,000 clones, more than 85% of which appear only once. The sample comprised peripheral blood. The receptors come from a man between 45 and 60 years old with COVID-19, enrolled during active disease. CDR3s include the opening cysteine and the closing phenylalanine or tryptophan. The D gene is left open where the match is weak. Only part of the rows carry a size: once, few, many, or a class if the clone is expanded.

D	V	J	size	length	DNA	CDR3
.	TRBV6-5	TRBJ1-5	.	15	TGTGCCAGCTGGGCAGCTCGATATAGCAATCAGCCCCAGCATTTT	CASWAARYSNQPQHF
.	TRBV24-1	TRBJ1-1	.	14	TGTGCCACCAGTGATGCAGGGGCGGACACTGAAGCTTTCTTT	CATSDAGADTEAFF
.	TRBV9	TRBJ2-5	.	16	TGTGCCAGCAGCGTAGGAGAACTAGTTTACGAAGAGACCCAGTACTTC	CASSVGELVYEETQYF
TRBD1	TRBV9	TRBJ1-2	.	16	TGTGCCAGCAGCACCTATTCCGGGACAGGGGGAAGTGGCTACACCTTC	CASSTYSGTGGSGYTF
TRBD1	TRBV4-3	TRBJ2-7	.	15	TGCGCCAGCAGCCACTTGGGGGACAGGGGGTACGAGCAGTACTTC	CASSHLGDRGYEQYF
TRBD1	TRBV6-5	TRBJ1-1	.	13	TGTGCCAGTAACAGGGGGATGAACACTGAAGCTTTCTTT	CASNRGMNTEAFF
.	TRBV18	TRBJ2-2	.	18	TGTGCCAGCTCGCCGCGCCAGGGGGGCCCCGCGAACACCGGGGAGCTGTTTTTT	CASSPRQGGPANTGELFF
.	TRBV9	TRBJ2-1	.	17	TGTGCCAGCAGCGAGGGGGTGGGAGGGCCCTCCTACAATGAGCAGTTCTTC	CASSEGVGGPSYNEQFF
.	TRBV7-9	TRBJ1-2	.	13	TGTGCCAGCAGCTTACCGGGAAACTATGGCTACACCTTC	CASSLPGNYGYTF
TRBD1	TRBV15	TRBJ2-7	.	15	TGTGCCACCAGCAGGGGGACAGGGGAAGACTACGAGCAGTACTTC	CATSRGTGEDYEQYF
.	TRBV7-9	TRBJ1-1	.	12	TGTGCCAGCAGCGTGAGGGGGTTGGAAGCTTTCTTT	CASSVRGLEAFF
.	TRBV5-1	TRBJ2-5	.	15	TGCGCCAGCAGCTGGGCACCCGGCATGGGTGAGACCCAGTACTTC	CASSWAPGMGETQYF
.	TRBV19	TRBJ2-7	.	16	TGTGCCAGTAGTATCACTGTCGTAGCAGACTCCTACGAGCAGTACTTC	CASSITVVADSYEQYF
.	TRBV21-1	TRBJ2-5	.	13	TGTGCCAGCAGCAAACTCGGCCGCGGGGCCCAGTACTTC	CASSKLGRGAQYF
.	TRBV6-1	TRBJ2-5	.	14	TGTGCCAGCAGTGAACATTCCGGGGGAGAGACCCAGTACTTC	CASSEHSGGETQYF
.	TRBV6-2/TRBV6-3	TRBJ2-7	.	16	TGTGCCAGCAGTTACGGGGAACTAGCCAATACCTACGAGCAGTACTTC	CASSYGELANTYEQYF
TRBD1	TRBV29-1	TRBJ2-1	.	14	TGCAGCGTTGAACCACCGGGGACAGTCGATGAGCAGTTCTTC	CSVEPPGTVDEQFF
.	TRBV7-9	TRBJ1-5	.	12	TGTGCCAGCAGCTTTACTTCTCAGCCCCAGCATTTT	CASSFTSQPQHF
TRBD2	TRBV24-1	TRBJ2-5	.	15	TGTGCCACCAGTGATATGGCGGGAGCCATTGAGACCCAGTACTTC	CATSDMAGAIETQYF
.	TRBV7-2	TRBJ1-5	.	13	TGTGCCAGCAGCTTAGAGGAGGGCCAGCCCCAGCATTTT	CASSLEEGQPQHF
.	TRBV5-1	TRBJ1-1	.	15	TGCGCCAGCAGCTTGGCCGGAGGGAAGAACACTGAAGCTTTCTTT	CASSLAGGKNTEAFF
TRBD1	TRBV7-9	TRBJ2-1	.	15	TGTGCCAGCAGCAGTCCGGGACAGGAGTACAATGAGCAGTTCTTC	CASSSPGQEYNEQFF
TRBD1	TRBV7-2	TRBJ1-5	.	15	TGTGCCAGCAGCCCCGGACAGGGGATCCATCAGCCCCAGCATTTT	CASSPGQGIHQPQHF
TRBD1	TRBV10-3	TRBJ1-2	.	16	TGTGCCATCAGTGGGACTGACAGGGGACCTTTTTATGGCTACACCTTC	CAISGTDRGPFYGYTF
.	TRBV6-5	TRBJ2-2	.	16	TGTGCCAGCAGTTACTCACCGACGCCCCGAGGCGGGGAGCTGTTTTTT	CASSYSPTPRGGELFF
TRBD2	TRBV7-3	TRBJ2-1	.	17	TGTGCCAGCAGCTTACTAGGTGGACTAGCGGGAGTTAATGAGCAGTTCTTC	CASSLLGGLAGVNEQFF
.	TRBV7-2	TRBJ2-1	.	14	TGTGCCAGCAGCTTAAGCGGGCCCTACAATGAGCAGTTCTTC	CASSLSGPYNEQFF
.	TRBV7-8	TRBJ2-5	.	12	TGTGCCAGCAGCCCCTTGAGAGAGACCCAGTACTTC	CASSPLRETQYF
TRBD2	TRBV19	TRBJ2-5	.	16	TGTGCCAGTAGTATAGATGGAGCGGGAGGACAAGAGACCCAGTACTTC	CASSIDGAGGQETQYF
TRBD1	TRBV5-8	TRBJ1-1	.	14	TGTGCCAGCAGCTTGGGCCCAGGGGGCACTGAAGCTTTCTTT	CASSLGPGGTEAFF
.	TRBV28	TRBJ1-4	.	12	TGTGCCATCTACGATCGTAATGAAAAACTGTTTTTT	CAIYDRNEKLFF
.	TRBV19	TRBJ2-1	.	14	TGTGCCAGTAATCAGGGGATAGGCTACAATGAGCAGTTCTTC	CASNQGIGYNEQFF
TRBD2	TRBV27	TRBJ2-2	.	15	TGTGCCAGCAGCCCGCGGACTAGCGGCGCCGGGGAGCTGTTTTTT	CASSPRTSGAGELFF
TRBD2	TRBV5-1	TRBJ2-1	.	16	TGCGCCAGCAGCTTGGCAGCGGGAGTAGCCTACAATGAGCAGTTCTTC	CASSLAAGVAYNEQFF
TRBD1	TRBV7-2	TRBJ2-5	.	14	TGTGCCAGCAGCTTAGGACAGGGCCAAGAGACCCAGTACTTC	CASSLGQGQETQYF
TRBD1	TRBV4-2	TRBJ1-2	.	15	TGTGCCAGCAGCCAAGTCAGTGGGACAGGGCAGGGCTACACCTTC	CASSQVSGTGQGYTF
.	TRBV28	TRBJ1-2	few	14	TGTGCCAGCAGTTTAGCTGCAGGGGCAGGGGGCTACACCTTC	CASSLAAGAGGYTF
TRBD2	TRBV4-3	TRBJ2-1	.	17	TGCGCCAGCAGCAACCGACTAGCGGGAGGGCCTGGAAATGAGCAGTTCTTC	CASSNRLAGGPGNEQFF
.	TRBV5-6	TRBJ1-6	few	14	TGTGCCAGCAGCGACAGGTGGAATAATTCACCCCTCCACTTT	CASSDRWNNSPLHF
.	TRBV19	TRBJ2-3	.	14	TGTGCCAGTAGTATCGGGGGACGTGCAGATACGCAGTATTTT	CASSIGGRADTQYF
.	TRBV5-4	TRBJ2-6	once	16	TGTGCCAGCAGCTTAGTTGCAGACTCTGGGGCCAACGTCCTGACTTTC	CASSLVADSGANVLTF
.	TRBV11-2	TRBJ2-3	.	13	TGTGCCAGCAGCTCTCAGGTCCTGGATACGCAGTATTTT	CASSSQVLDTQYF
.	TRBV19	TRBJ2-2	.	17	TGTGCCAGTAGTACAGGGGTCGGGGAGGGGACCACCGGGGAGCTGTTTTTT	CASSTGVGEGTTGELFF
.	TRBV5-6	TRBJ2-3	.	15	TGTGCCAGCAGCTCTGACTACCTCAACGCAGATACGCAGTATTTT	CASSSDYLNADTQYF
.	TRBV11-3	TRBJ2-1	once	13	TGTGCCAGCAGCCCGGGGGTTTACAATGAGCAGTTCTTC	CASSPGVYNEQFF
TRBD2	TRBV4-3	TRBJ2-2	.	17	TGCGCCAGCAGCCAAGCTTACGGGACTACTTACACCGGGGAGCTGTTTTTT	CASSQAYGTTYTGELFF